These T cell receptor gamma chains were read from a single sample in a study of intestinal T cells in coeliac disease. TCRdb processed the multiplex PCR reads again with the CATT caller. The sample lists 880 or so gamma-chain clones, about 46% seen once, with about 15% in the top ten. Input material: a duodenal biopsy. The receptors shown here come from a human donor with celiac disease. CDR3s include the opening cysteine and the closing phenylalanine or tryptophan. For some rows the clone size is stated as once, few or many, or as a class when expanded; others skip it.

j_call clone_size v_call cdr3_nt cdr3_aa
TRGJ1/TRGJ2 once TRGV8 TGTGCCACCTGGGGAGCATATTATTATAAGAAACTCTTT CATWGAYYYKKLF
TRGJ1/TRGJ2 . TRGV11 TGTGCCTGCTGGATTAGGCGTCGTAAGAAACTCTTT CACWIRRRKKLF
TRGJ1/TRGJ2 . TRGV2 TGTGCCACTGGCACGCGGCACCAGAATTATTATAAGAAACTCTTT CATGTRHQNYYKKLF
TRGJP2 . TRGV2 TGTGCCACCTGGGACGGGCCTAATTTGGGTGGATCAAAGACGTTT CATWDGPNLGGSKTF
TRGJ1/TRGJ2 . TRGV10 TGTGCTGCCGTGGCGTATTATAAGAAACTCTTT CAAVAYYKKLF
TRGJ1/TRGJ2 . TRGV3 TGTGCCACCTGGGTACAGGCTGCCCTCTATTATAAGAAACTCTTT CATWVQAALYYKKLF
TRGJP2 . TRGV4 TGTGCCACCTGGGATGAACTGAGTAGTGATTGGATCAAGACGTTT CATWDELSSDWIKTF
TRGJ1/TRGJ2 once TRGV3 TGTGCCACCATCCATTATAAGAAACTCTTT CATIHYKKLF
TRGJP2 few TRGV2 TGTGCCACCTGGGACGCCCGTTTCGAATATAGTAGTGATTGGATCAAGACGTTT CATWDARFEYSSDWIKTF
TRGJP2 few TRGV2 TGTGCCACCTGGGGACGGGCCCGTTTCGAATATAGTAGTGATTGGATCAAGACGTTT CATWGRARFEYSSDWIKTF